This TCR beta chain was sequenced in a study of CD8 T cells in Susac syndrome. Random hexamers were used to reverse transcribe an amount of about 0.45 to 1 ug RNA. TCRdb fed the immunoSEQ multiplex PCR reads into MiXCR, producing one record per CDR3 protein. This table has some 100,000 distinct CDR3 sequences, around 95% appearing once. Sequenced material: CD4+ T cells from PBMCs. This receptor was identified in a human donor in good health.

CDR3 coding DNA: TGCAGCGTTGAGCGGGAAGAAAAACTGTTTTTT. Translation: CSVEREEKLFF. This chain joins TRBV29-1 and TRBJ1-4; D not resolved. The CDR3 has 11 amino acids. The germline V gene has CDR1 SQVTM and CDR2 ANQGSEA. Trimming removed 3 bases from V and 8 bases from J, with 7 bases in between. The whole variable domain, filled in from reference TRBV29-1 and TRBJ1-4, reads SAVISQKPSRDICQRGTSLTIQCQVDSQVTMMFWYRQQPGQSLTLIATANQGSEATYESGFVIDKFPISRPNLTFSTLTVSNMSPEDSSIYLCSVEREEKLFFGSGTQLSVL.